A single count supports the clone carrying this T cell receptor (beta chain). The assay was immunoSEQ multiplex PCR, and TCRdb's table has in-frame clones only and misses some. The sample lists 70,000 to 95,000 clones, about 91% occurring once. The sample comes from a study of OX40 agonist ivuxolimab in advanced cancers. The CDR3 loop spans 15 amino acids. CDR1 is KGHSH and CDR2 is LQKENI in the germline V gene. The V end was cut by 4 bases, the J end by 3 bases, with 12 bases between. This receptor was taken from an adult with an advanced solid tumor such as melanoma, head and neck, liver or kidney cancer. Here the sequenced sample was CD4+ or CD8+ T cells sorted from blood, taken in a trial of the OX40 agonist ivuxolimab. The chain recombines TRBV18 with TRBJ2-2; no firm D call. The CDR3 region has the DNA TGTGCCAGCTCACGACGGCTTAGTTACACCGGGGAGCTGTTTTTT. It translates to CASSRRLSYTGELFF.